The 18 T cell receptor beta chains below all came from one sample that was sequenced in a study of blood T cell repertoires in COVID-19. The assay was immunoSEQ multiplex PCR, and TCRdb's table has in-frame clones only and misses some. The repertoire consists of about 410,000 clones, with about 88% occurring once and the leading ten covering around 1.5%. The specimen sequenced was peripheral blood. These receptors were taken from a woman in her thirties or forties with COVID-19, enrolled during active disease.

V gene TRBV7-9 combines with J gene TRBJ2-3; TRBD1 might be the D (5 bases). V lost 5 bases and J lost 1, with 10 bases in between. The CDR3 totals 14 residues. Germline V gene sequence: CDR1 SEHNR, CDR2 FQNEAQ (reference sequence). The CDR3 is CASSPLQGTDTQYF. CDR3 nucleotides: TGTGCCAGCAGCCCCCTACAGGGCACAGATACGCAGTATTTT.

This chain connects TRBV7-2 to TRBJ2-3, with TRBD2 matching 8 bases. This CDR3 is 15 amino acids long. After removal of 7 bases from V and 3 bases from J, the junction contained 9 bases not matched to a gene. Germline CDR1 reads SGHTA; CDR2 reads FQGNSA. The CDR3 is CASTLRGAGTDTQYF. CDR3 in DNA: TGTGCCAGCACCCTGCGGGGGGCCGGGACAGATACGCAGTATTTT.

In DNA form, the CDR3 reads TGTGCCAGTAGTATCGGGAGCGGCCTCCGGCCAAATGAGCAGTTCTTC. Translated: CASSIGSGLRPNEQFF. The chain combines TRBV19 with TRBJ2-1, with a tentative D call TRBD2 (6 bases). V was clipped by 3 bases and J by 7 bases, with 19 bases between them. The CDR3 length is 16 residues. Germline loops: CDR1 LNHDA, CDR2 SQIVND (reference sequence).

The chain joins TRBV6-5 to TRBJ1-2; 8 nucleotides align to TRBD1. Trimming removed 8 bases from V and 4 bases from J; junction bases left unmatched: 9. Per the germline V gene, CDR1 is MNHEY and CDR2 is SVGAGI. The CDR3 is made up of 14 amino acids. CDR3: CASGHGTGRYGYTF. In nucleotides, the CDR3 is TGTGCCAGCGGTCACGGGACAGGCCGCTATGGCTACACCTTC.

The chain has TRBV9 and TRBJ2-2, with D maybe TRBD2 (5 bases). The CDR3 extends over 15 amino acids. V lost 4 bases and J 5 bases, leaving 15 bases between the germline ends. Germline CDR1 reads SGDLS; CDR2 reads YYNGEE. The CDR3 region is CASSPLEVSTGELFF. As DNA, the CDR3 is TGTGCCAGCAGCCCCCTGGAGGTCAGTACCGGGGAGCTGTTTTTT.

The gene calls are TRBV7-9 and TRBJ2-1; 7 nucleotides agree with TRBD2. After removal of 8 bases from V and 4 bases from J, the junction contained 8 bases not matched to a gene. Germline V CDR1 and CDR2: SEHNR, FQNEAQ (reference sequence). This CDR3 is built from 14 residues. The CDR3 bases are TGTGCCAGCTGGGGAGGGACTATTTACAATGAGCAGTTCTTC. Translated: CASWGGTIYNEQFF. Complete variable domain (other parts from reference TRBV7-9 and TRBJ2-1): DTGVSQNPRHKITKRGQNVTFRCDPISEHNRLYWYRQTLGQGPEFLTYFQNEAQLEKSRLLSDRFSAERPKGSFSTLEIQRTEQGDSAMYLCASWGGTIYNEQFFGPGTRLTVL.

The chain links TRBV4-2 to TRBJ2-7, with no clear D. Germline lookup yields CDR1 LGHNA and CDR2 YNFKEQ. This CDR3 is built from 15 residues. The germline V and J ends were trimmed by 0 bases and 1 base, with 10 bases remaining between them. The DNA of the CDR3 is TGTGCCAGCAGCCAAGATAACTCGGTATCCTACGAGCAGTACTTC. This codes for CASSQDNSVSYEQYF.

V gene TRBV5-1 combines with J gene TRBJ2-2; D remains ambiguous. Germline CDR1 reads SGHRS; CDR2 reads YFSETQ. With 1 base removed from V and 4 bases from J, the gap between germline ends came to 5 bases. This CDR3 is built from 13 residues. The CDR3 DNA reads TGCGCCAGCAGCTTGTTACTCACCGGGGAGCTGTTTTTT. As protein: CASSLLLTGELFF.

The chain has TRBV2 and TRBJ1-4, with D perhaps TRBD1 (5 bases). V was clipped by 8 bases and J by 0 bases, with 10 bases between them. Per the germline V gene, CDR1 is SNHLY and CDR2 is FYNNEI. CDR3 length: 14 amino acids. CDR3 region: CASGALTTNEKLFF. CDR3 bases: TGTGCCAGCGGGGCCCTAACAACTAATGAAAAACTGTTTTTT.

This chain joins TRBV11-2 and TRBJ2-5, with a possible D match to TRBD2 (6 bases). Per germline, CDR1 SGHAT and CDR2 FQNNGV. The CDR3 extends over 15 amino acids. V shed 6 bases and J shed 1 base, with 15 bases lying between them. This CDR3 is CASREPGLPQETQYF. Written as DNA, the CDR3 is TGTGCCAGCAGGGAACCGGGACTGCCCCAAGAGACCCAGTACTTC.

Written as DNA, the CDR3 is TGTGCCAGCAGTTACTCGACAGGGGGCGCGGAGACCCAGTACTTC. Translation gives CASSYSTGGAETQYF. The chain employs TRBV6-2 or TRBV6-3 and TRBJ2-5, with TRBD1 identical over 10 bases. The germline gives CDR1 MNHEY, CDR2 SVGEGT. V shed 0 bases, J shed 5 bases, and the junction held 3 bases outside the gene matches. This CDR3 is 15 amino acids long.

This clone was seen a few times. The chain uses TRBV6-2 or TRBV6-3 and TRBJ1-1; perhaps TRBD1 as D (5 bases). CDR3 length equals 16 residues. Trimming stripped 2 bases from V and 1 base from J, with 14 bases between. From germline, CDR1 is MNHEY and CDR2 SVGEGT. CDR3 sequence (DNA): TGTGCCAGCAGTTACGATCGAGGACATGGGAACACTGAAGCTTTCTTT. It is translated as CASSYDRGHGNTEAFF.

This clone was counted only a few times. The chain joins TRBV12-3 or TRBV12-4 to TRBJ1-4; TRBD1 might be the D (6 bases). The V end was cut by 8 bases, the J end by 6 bases, with 13 bases between. This CDR3 spans 13 amino acids. The CDR3 DNA is TGTGCCAGCTTGGACAGTGCATATGAAAAACTGTTTTTT. It encodes CASLDSAYEKLFF.

This chain uses TRBV14 with TRBJ1-3; weak D call: TRBD1 (5 bases). The V gene lost 4 bases and the J gene lost 2 bases, with 9 bases spanning the gap. Germline CDR1 reads SGHDN; CDR2 reads FVKESK. This CDR3 contains 14 residues. CDR3 amino acids: CASSPGGAGNTIYF. For the CDR3, the DNA is TGTGCCAGCAGCCCGGGAGGGGCTGGAAACACCATATATTTT.

This clone was found a few times. One end of the junction fails to match germline, which may point to a read error. This chain connects TRBV27 to TRBJ2-6, with unresolved D. This CDR3 has 15 residues. From germline, CDR1 is MNHEY and CDR2 SMNVEV (reference sequence). As DNA, the CDR3 is TGTGCCAGCAGTTCGTCGGTCTCTAGGGCCAACGTCCTGACTTTC. Its protein is CASSSSVSRANVLTF.

V is TRBV20-1 and J is TRBJ1-1; no firm D call. Germline CDR1 is DFQATT and CDR2 is SNEGSKA (reference sequence). The CDR3 covers 15 residues. The V end lost 3 bases, the J end lost 0 bases, and 14 bases lay between the germline ends. The CDR3 region is CSASLSGFLNTEAFF. For the CDR3, the DNA is TGCAGTGCTAGTCTCAGTGGTTTCCTGAACACTGAAGCTTTCTTT.

The chain uses TRBV10-3 and TRBJ2-2; no clear D. The length of the CDR3 is 14 residues. CDR1 is ENHRY, CDR2 SYGVKD, per germline. Trimming removed 0 bases from V and 1 base from J, with 3 bases in between. The CDR3 sequence is CAISESRNTGELFF. DNA of the CDR3: TGTGCCATCAGTGAGTCGCGGAACACCGGGGAGCTGTTTTTT.

This CDR3 is CASSSTYTSGVTYEQYF. The CDR3 DNA reads TGTGCCAGCAGTTCTACCTATACTAGCGGGGTTACCTACGAGCAGTACTTC. The chain employs TRBV6-2 or TRBV6-3 and TRBJ2-7, with TRBD2 matching over 10 bases. Trimming removed 4 bases from V and 2 bases from J; junction bases left unmatched: 11. CDR1 is MNHEY, CDR2 SVGEGT, per germline. CDR3 size: 17 residues.